Presented here are 3 T cell receptor beta chains from one specimen sequenced in a study of cytomegalovirus exposure and HLA in healthy donors. A multiplex PCR was run with 60 Vbeta primers and 13 Jbeta primers. TCRdb's table, derived via immunoSEQ multiplex PCR, lists solely in-frame clones and lacks some. The table includes fewer than 200,000 clones, around nine tenths detected once. Sequenced input: PBMCs. All receptors derive from a woman aged 30 to 39 in good health and CMV-seronegative.

This chain joins TRBV6-1 and TRBJ2-2; 8 bases line up with TRBD1. With 7 bases clipped from V and 6 bases from J, the junction kept 10 bases outside the gene matches. CDR1 is MNHNS, CDR2 SASEGT, per germline. CDR3 length: 15 amino acids. This CDR3 is CASTRTGTVAGELFF. CDR3 nucleotides: TGTGCCAGCACCCGGACAGGGACAGTAGCCGGGGAGCTGTTTTTT.

The gene calls are TRBV6-4 and TRBJ1-6; perhaps TRBD1 as D (5 bases). The CDR3 has 15 residues. Trimming left V 8 bases short and J 4 bases short, with 15 bases between. CDR1 and CDR2 from the germline V gene are MRHNA and SNTAGT. In nucleotides, the CDR3 is TGTGCCAGCTCTCCTGACAGTGGATATAATTCACCCCTCCACTTT. Amino acid sequence: CASSPDSGYNSPLHF.

Concerning this clone itself: This CDR3 is also generated by other DNA sequences in the sample. This chain uses TRBV6-5 with TRBJ2-3, with D possibly TRBD2 on 5 matching bases. The germline V and J ends were trimmed by 2 bases and 0 bases, with 6 bases remaining between them. The CDR3 totals 14 residues. The germline V gene encodes CDR1 MNHEY and CDR2 SVGAGI. Written as DNA, the CDR3 is TGTGCCAGCAGTTACGGACTTAGCACAGATACGCAGTATTTT. Amino acid sequence: CASSYGLSTDTQYF.